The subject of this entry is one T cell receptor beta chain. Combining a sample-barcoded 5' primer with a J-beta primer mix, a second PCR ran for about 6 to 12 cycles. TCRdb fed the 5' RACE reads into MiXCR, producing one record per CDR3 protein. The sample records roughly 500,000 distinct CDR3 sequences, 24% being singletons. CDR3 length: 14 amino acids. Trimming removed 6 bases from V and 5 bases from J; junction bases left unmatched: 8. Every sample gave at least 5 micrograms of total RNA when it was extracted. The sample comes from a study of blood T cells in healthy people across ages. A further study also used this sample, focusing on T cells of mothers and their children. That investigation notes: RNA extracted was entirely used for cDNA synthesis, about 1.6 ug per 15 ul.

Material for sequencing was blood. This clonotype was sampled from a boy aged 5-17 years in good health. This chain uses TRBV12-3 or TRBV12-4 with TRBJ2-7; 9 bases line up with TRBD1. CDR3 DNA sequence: TGTGCCAGCAGCTTCCGGGACAGGGTGGACGAGCAGTACTTC. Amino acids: CASSFRDRVDEQYF.